Given below is one TCR beta chain in context. Looked up from germline, CDR1 is ENHRY and CDR2 is SYGVKD. V dropped 8 bases and J dropped 5 bases, with 12 bases sitting between them. The CDR3 loop spans 12 amino acids. This record comes from a study of CD8 T cells in ankylosing spondylitis. It was by quantitative 5'-RACE with molecular barcodes that TCR beta libraries were made. TCRdb re-called the 5' RACE reads through MiXCR, storing one row per CDR3 protein. The table includes 350,000 to 450,000 distinct CDR3 sequences, 20% to 25% detected once. This clonotype was sampled from a male donor with ankylosing spondylitis or in good health (not recorded which). The sequenced material came from blood, either unsorted or a sorted T cell fraction (not recorded which). The rearrangement uses TRBV10-3 and TRBJ1-1, with D unclear. CDR3 region: CAIQSEGTEAFF. CDR3 DNA: TGTGCCATCCAGAGTGAGGGAACTGAAGCTTTCTTT.